Following are 30 T cell receptor beta chains from one sample sequenced in a study of blood T cells in healthy people across ages. Then a second PCR, running roughly 7 to 11 cycles, was carried out with a sample-barcoded 5' primer and a J-beta primer mix. From the 5' RACE reads, TCRdb called clonotypes with MiXCR, one entry per CDR3 protein. The sample carries 650,000 to 800,000 distinct CDR3 sequences, approximately 44% recorded once. Sample: blood. All receptors come from a man aged 55 to 70 in good health.

A note on this clonotype: Being one base from a much bigger clone, this may be a read error. This chain joins TRBV7-9 and TRBJ2-3, with unresolved D. The V and J ends lost 11 bases and 5 bases respectively, with 26 bases between them. The length of the CDR3 is 16 residues. Germline-derived CDR1 and CDR2 are SEHNR and FQNEAQ (reference sequence). The CDR3 sequence: CAGAYVLANMGDTQYF. The CDR3 DNA follows: TGTGCCGGCGCCTACGTACTGGCCAATATGGGAGATACGCAGTATTTT.

The V call is TRBV20-1, the J call TRBJ2-5, with 7 nucleotides matching TRBD2. The CDR3 extends over 15 amino acids. V shed 3 bases, J shed 2 bases, and the junction held 9 bases outside the gene matches. Germline values: CDR1 DFQATT, CDR2 SNEGSKA (reference sequence). The CDR3 region is CSASFGTTVQETQYF. The DNA of the CDR3 is TGCAGTGCTAGTTTTGGGACTACCGTTCAAGAGACCCAGTACTTC.

The chain links TRBV20-1 to TRBJ2-3, with D tentatively TRBD2 (5 bases). The CDR3 extends over 15 amino acids. V lost 3 bases, J lost 9 bases, and 22 bases lay in between. CDR1 is DFQATT and CDR2 is SNEGSKA in the germline V gene (reference sequence). For the CDR3, the DNA is TGCAGTGCTAGCCGACCCGGACGCCTCGGGGAAACGCAGTATTTT. As protein: CSASRPGRLGETQYF.

The chain joins TRBV12-3 or TRBV12-4 to TRBJ2-4; TRBD1 aligns across 9 bases. V lost 7 bases and J lost 13; bases outside the gene matches: 14. The CDR3 runs to 14 residues. The CDR3 region has the DNA TGTGCCAGCAACACCGGGACAGGGCAGGAGGAGCAGTACTTC. Amino acid sequence: CASNTGTGQEEQYF.

The rearrangement joins TRBV2 to TRBJ2-1; tentatively, D is TRBD2 (6 bases). The V end was cut by 8 bases, the J end by 4 bases, with 15 bases between. CDR3 length: 14 amino acids. Germline V gene data show CDR1 as SNHLY and CDR2 as FYNNEI. DNA of the CDR3: TGTGCCAGCTTAGAGGGGCGGGGATACAATGAGCAGTTCTTC. Amino acid sequence: CASLEGRGYNEQFF.

This clonotype has a count of ten or more. J is TRBJ2-5 and V is TRBV7-2; 12 nucleotides align to TRBD1. The V gene end was trimmed by 4 bases and the J gene end by 5 bases; junction bases not matched to a gene: 5. The CDR3 has 15 amino acids. Looked up from germline, CDR1 is SGHTA and CDR2 is FQGNSA. CDR3 nucleotides: TGTGCCAGCAGCTACGGGACAGGGGGCTGGGAGACCCAGTACTTC. It is translated as CASSYGTGGWETQYF.

There are many counts of this clonotype. The chain has TRBV20-1 and TRBJ2-7; 7 nucleotides match TRBD1. The CDR3 covers 15 residues. CDR1 is DFQATT, CDR2 SNEGSKA, per germline (reference sequence). Germline trimming cut 2 bases from V and 6 bases from J; bases unmatched to any gene: 13. CDR3 protein: CSARQQGTALSEQYF. The CDR3 DNA is TGCAGTGCTAGACAACAGGGGACAGCTTTATCCGAGCAGTACTTC.

This chain joins TRBV10-3 and TRBJ2-2, with D perhaps matching TRBD2 (7 bases). The germline V gene has CDR1 ENHRY and CDR2 SYGVKD. The CDR3 totals 17 residues. V was clipped by 7 bases and J by 1 base, with 19 bases between them. Written as DNA, the CDR3 is TGTGCCATCAAGAAGGGGGGGTCTTATCTGAACACCGGGGAGCTGTTTTTT. This gives the protein CAIKKGGSYLNTGELFF.

This chain joins TRBV28 and TRBJ2-1; TRBD2 is a possible D gene (5 bases). Germline V gene data show CDR1 as MDHEN and CDR2 as SYDVKM. This CDR3 has 15 residues. Deletions cut 8 bases from V and 0 bases from J, with 14 bases between. Here the CDR3 reads CASDGPRGSYNEQFF. CDR3 nucleotide sequence: TGTGCCAGCGATGGGCCACGGGGCTCCTACAATGAGCAGTTCTTC.

V and J are TRBV2 and TRBJ2-2, with 9 nucleotides matching TRBD1. The CDR3 runs 15 residues. Unmatched junction bases numbered 6, after V lost 9 bases and J lost 1 base. Germline V gives CDR1 SNHLY, CDR2 FYNNEI. The CDR3 DNA follows: TGTGCCAGAACCGGGACAGGGAAGAACACCGGGGAGCTGTTTTTT. Protein sequence: CARTGTGKNTGELFF. Full variable domain (missing parts from reference TRBV2 and TRBJ2-2): EPEVTQTPSHQVTQMGQEVILRCVPISNHLYFYWYRQILGQKVEFLVSFYNNEISEKSEIFDDQFSVERPDGSNFTLKIRSTKLEDSAMYFCARTGTGKNTGELFFGEGSRLTVL.

V and J are TRBV6-2 or TRBV6-3 and TRBJ2-5; D remains ambiguous. Deletions cut 3 bases from V and 9 bases from J, with 8 bases between. The CDR3 runs 11 residues. The V gene's germline CDR1 is MNHEY and CDR2 SVGEGT. As DNA, the CDR3 is TGTGCCAGCAGTTATTCGGTCTCCCAGTACTTC. Amino acid sequence: CASSYSVSQYF.

The rearrangement links TRBV7-3 to TRBJ2-1, with no clear D. The CDR3 runs to 15 residues. The V and J ends lost 3 bases and 4 bases respectively, with 13 bases between them. The germline CDR1 and CDR2 sequences are SGHTA and FQGTGA. The CDR3, as DNA: TGTGCCAGCAGCTTCTCTAGAGCAGATTACAATGAGCAGTTCTTC. It translates to CASSFSRADYNEQFF.

The chain has TRBV4-3 and TRBJ2-3, with TRBD2 matching over 9 bases. This CDR3 has 16 amino acids. The junction had 6 bases not matched to a gene; V was cut back by 3 bases and J by 2 bases. Germline CDR1 and CDR2: LGHNA and YSLEER. The CDR3 sequence: CASSHAPSGATDTQYF. The CDR3 bases are TGCGCCAGCAGCCATGCCCCTAGCGGGGCCACAGATACGCAGTATTTT.

This chain links TRBV14 with TRBJ2-4; 7 bases align to TRBD1. The DNA end is a closer match to TRBJ2-7, so the J assignment may be wrong. Germline CDR1 and CDR2: SGHDN and FVKESK. The CDR3 is 16 residues long. CDR3 region: CASSLRTGYPSYEQYF. CDR3 DNA sequence: TGTGCCAGCAGCCTACGGACAGGATATCCTTCCTACGAGCAGTACTTC.

A note on this clonotype: The missing conserved phenylalanine or tryptophan at the end of this CDR3 makes a read error likely. The rearrangement links TRBV20-1 to TRBJ1-2, with D possibly TRBD1 on 5 matching bases. This CDR3 has 12 amino acids. The V gene's germline CDR1 is DFQATT and CDR2 SNEGSKA (reference sequence). V lost 5 bases and J 2 bases, leaving 9 bases between the germline ends. The CDR3 here is CSAPRANYGYTL. As DNA, the CDR3 is TGCAGTGCTCCCAGGGCAAACTATGGCTACACCCTC.

The rearrangement links TRBV12-3 or TRBV12-4 to TRBJ2-1; D is perhaps TRBD1 or TRBD2 (6 bases each). With 6 bases removed from V and 1 base from J, the gap between germline ends came to 25 bases. This CDR3 has 19 amino acids. This CDR3 is CASSHVEGVGRGSYNEQFF. The CDR3 DNA reads TGTGCCAGCAGCCACGTTGAGGGGGTAGGGCGGGGATCCTACAATGAGCAGTTCTTC.

This clonotype was detected only a few times. The genes are TRBV7-2 and TRBJ2-1; 14 nucleotides line up with TRBD2. V shed 5 bases, J shed 9 bases, and the junction held 9 bases outside the gene matches. This CDR3 spans 16 amino acids. Germline-derived CDR1 and CDR2 are SGHTA and FQGNSA. The CDR3, as DNA: TGTGCCAGCAGCCAAAGACTAGCGGGGGGGAGGGTTGAGCAGTTCTTC. Translated, it gives CASSQRLAGGRVEQFF.

V gene TRBV6-5 combines with J gene TRBJ1-2; possibly TRBD1 for D (6 bases). From germline, CDR1 is MNHEY and CDR2 SVGAGI. CDR3 length: 16 amino acids. Trimming stripped 4 bases from V and 7 bases from J, with 22 bases between. CDR3 bases: TGTGCCAGCAGTTCCCGGGACACCCAAAAGGGAGGTGGCTACACCTTC. Its protein product is CASSSRDTQKGGGYTF.

In nucleotides, the CDR3 is TGTGCCAGCAGTTTACCCGGGACAGGGGACCCCCAGCATTTT. Its translation is CASSLPGTGDPQHF. This rearrangement joins TRBV28 to TRBJ1-5; 10 nucleotides match TRBD1. With 2 bases clipped from V and 10 bases from J, the junction kept 5 bases outside the gene matches. This CDR3 spans 14 amino acids. Germline V CDR1 and CDR2: MDHEN, SYDVKM. Drawing the rest from reference TRBV28 and TRBJ1-5, the complete variable domain is DVKVTQSSRYLVKRTGEKVFLECVQDMDHENMFWYRQDPGLGLRLIYFSYDVKMKEKGDIPEGYSVSREKKERFSLILESASTNQTSMYLCASSLPGTGDPQHFGDGTRLSIL.

The chain is built from TRBV10-2 and TRBJ2-1, with 9 bases matching TRBD2. Per germline, CDR1 WSHSY and CDR2 SAAADI. CDR3 size: 17 residues. Germline trimming cut 6 bases from V and 8 bases from J; bases unmatched to any gene: 17. The CDR3 DNA reads TGCGCCAGCAGAGGTCCTAGTGCGGGGGGGCCTAGCCATGAGCAGTTCTTC. Its protein product is CASRGPSAGGPSHEQFF.

This clonotype was detected a few times. This rearrangement joins TRBV28 to TRBJ2-7, with 7 bases lining up with TRBD1. Germline V gene sequence: CDR1 MDHEN, CDR2 SYDVKM. The length of the CDR3 is 14 residues. V was pared by 9 bases and J by 2 bases, with 10 bases of the junction left unmatched. CDR3 DNA sequence: TGTGCCAGTAATACCCGGGACAGCCCCTACGAGCAGTACTTC. Amino acid sequence: CASNTRDSPYEQYF.

This sequence joins TRBV5-1 and TRBJ1-6; D may be TRBD1 (6 bases). Germline assignment: CDR1 SGHRS and CDR2 YFSETQ. V was trimmed by 4 bases and J by 10 bases, leaving 15 bases between them. The CDR3 covers 14 residues. The CDR3 spells CASSHGTTGSPLHF. The CDR3 DNA reads TGCGCCAGCAGCCACGGGACAACTGGCTCACCCCTCCACTTT.

In this sample, this clonotype turned up a few times. This chain uses TRBV29-1 with TRBJ1-2; 9 bases align to TRBD1. The CDR3 is 14 residues long. CDR1 SQVTM and CDR2 ANQGSEA come from the germline V gene. With 7 bases clipped from V and 4 bases from J, the junction kept 10 bases outside the gene matches. DNA of the CDR3: TGCAGCGCATGGACAGGGGAGGTCGGCTATGGCTACACCTTC. This gives the protein CSAWTGEVGYGYTF.

As for this clonotype: Given a much more abundant clone one base away, this may be a read error. This sequence joins TRBV12-3 or TRBV12-4 and TRBJ2-7, with 8 nucleotides matching TRBD1. There are 14 residues in the CDR3. CDR3 DNA: TGTGCCAGCAGTGACGGGACAGGAGCCTACGAGCGGTACTTC. It translates to CASSDGTGAYERYF.

This clonotype turned up a few times. The chain recombines TRBV12-5 with TRBJ1-6; D may be TRBD1 (6 bases). Germline CDR1 LGHNT, CDR2 FRNRAP. This CDR3 contains 16 residues. V was trimmed by 3 bases and J by 8 bases, leaving 17 bases between them. Here the CDR3 DNA reads TGTGCTAGTGGTTTCAAGTGGGCAGGGGTAGATTCACCCCTCCACTTT. It encodes CASGFKWAGVDSPLHF.

The J gene is TRBJ2-4, the V gene TRBV5-5; tentatively, D is TRBD1 or TRBD2 (5 bases each). The J call may be mistaken, given a closer DNA end match to TRBJ2-7. Germline assignment: CDR1 SGHKS and CDR2 YYEKEE (reference sequence). CDR3 length: 16 amino acids. In DNA form, the CDR3 reads TGTGCCAGCAGCTTGGGTCCTCAGGGAGTAAGGTACGAGCAGTACTTC. This encodes CASSLGPQGVRYEQYF.

This chain connects TRBV4-3 to TRBJ1-6, with 8 bases matching TRBD1. Losses at the gene ends were 0 bases for V and 10 bases for J; bases not matched to a gene: 14. The CDR3 length is 18 residues. Per germline, CDR1 LGHNA and CDR2 YSLEER. The CDR3, as DNA: TGCGCCAGCAGCCAAGATGTACATCAACAGGGGGTTGGGTCACCCCTCCACTTT. This codes for CASSQDVHQQGVGSPLHF.

The rearrangement links TRBV5-1 to TRBJ2-1, with 9 bases that match TRBD1. The J call may not be correct, given that the DNA end is closer to TRBJ2-7. Germline CDR1 reads SGHRS; CDR2 reads YFSETQ. The CDR3 consists of 15 residues. CDR3 amino acids: CASARGQGDYNEQYF. DNA for the CDR3: TGCGCCAGCGCCCGGGGACAGGGTGACTACAATGAGCAGTACTTC.

This clonotype appeared many times. This chain uses TRBV5-1 with TRBJ2-7; D remains unclear. CDR3 length equals 14 residues. The V end was cut by 0 bases, the J end by 3 bases, with 10 bases between. CDR1 is SGHRS and CDR2 is YFSETQ in the germline V gene. This chain's CDR3 is CASSLDGQDYEQYF. CDR3 nucleotide sequence: TGCGCCAGCAGCTTGGATGGGCAGGACTACGAGCAGTACTTC.

The rearrangement joins TRBV20-1 to TRBJ2-5; the D is unclear. V lost 6 bases and J 2 bases, leaving 22 bases between the germline ends. This CDR3 spans 16 amino acids. Germline CDR1 DFQATT, CDR2 SNEGSKA (reference sequence). CDR3: CSASPGLGASQETQYF. The CDR3, as DNA: TGCAGTGCCTCCCCGGGCCTGGGCGCCTCTCAAGAGACCCAGTACTTC.